This T cell receptor beta chain was identified during a study of post-analysis software for immune sequencing data. Study-level findings and limits: TRBV5-6, TRBV5-1 and TRBV20-1 belonged to a set of about five TRBV segments that were more frequent in patients than controls.

Details on this clonotype: Its antigen is unidentified.

V was pared by 8 bases and J by 6 bases, with 6 bases of the junction left unmatched. Per the germline V gene, CDR1 is MNHEY and CDR2 is SMNVEV (reference sequence). The CDR3 is 15 residues long. Carried by the TCR beta cDNA libraries were unique molecular identifiers. TCRdb ran MiXCR on the PCR reads and lists one entry per CDR3 protein. The sample has hundreds of thousands of distinct CDR3 sequences; around 40% are singletons. The source material was blood. The chain couples TRBV27 to TRBJ2-1, with 14 bases identical to TRBD2. This sequence originates from a girl between 5 and 17 years old with multiple sclerosis. In nucleotides, the CDR3 is TGTGCCAGCGCCATAGGGACTAGCGGGAGCAATGAGCAGTTCTTC. It encodes CASAIGTSGSNEQFF.